Each of the 4 T cell receptor beta chains below was sequenced from the same sample in a study of T cell repertoires in cytomegalovirus infection. From the reads, TCRdb called clonotypes with MiXCR, one entry per CDR3 protein. The sample shows under 350,000 distinct CDR3 sequences, around 20% of them seen only once. No antigen is known for these receptors. The input for sequencing was cultured PBMCs, taken from culture after CMV antigen stimulation. Every receptor here comes from a human donor in good health (CMV status not recorded). Some clones in this sample may be carry-over from other donors' samples.

The rearrangement links TRBV12-3 or TRBV12-4 to TRBJ2-4, with D unresolved. Trimming took 7 bases from V and 0 from J, leaving 10 bases between them. CDR3 size: 14 residues. CDR3 bases: TGTGCCAGCACCCCGACCCTAGCCAAAAACATTCAGTACTTC. Amino acids: CASTPTLAKNIQYF.

The CDR3 DNA follows: TGTGCCAGTACCGGACAGGGAATCTACAATGAGCAGTTCTTC. This translates into CASTGQGIYNEQFF. This chain connects TRBV19 to TRBJ2-1; 8 bases line up with TRBD1. The CDR3 spans 14 residues. CDR1 is LNHDA, CDR2 SQIVND, per germline (reference sequence). The ends lost 7 bases at V and 3 bases at J; junction bases unmatched: 5.

In its sample, this clonotype was seen many times. V gene TRBV12-3 or TRBV12-4 combines with J gene TRBJ2-2; the D is unclear. With 7 bases removed from V and 8 bases from J, the gap between germline ends came to 14 bases. The CDR3 loop spans 13 amino acids. The CDR3 DNA sequence: TGTGCCAGCACCCTAAGGGTGGAAGGGGAGCTGTTTTTT. Amino acid sequence: CASTLRVEGELFF.

In its sample, this clonotype was seen many times. The rearrangement joins TRBV27 to TRBJ2-3; 8 nucleotides line up with TRBD1. The CDR3 length is 16 residues. CDR1 and CDR2 from the germline V gene are MNHEY and SMNVEV (reference sequence). V gave up 5 bases and J gave up 0 bases; unmatched junction bases: 7. This CDR3 is CASSIQGVSSTDTQYF. In nucleotides, the CDR3 is TGTGCCAGCAGTATACAGGGGGTATCTAGCACAGATACGCAGTATTTT.